The text below deals with one T cell receptor (beta chain). The antigen is undetermined. Profiled with immunoSEQ multiplex PCR; TCRdb holds only in-frame clones, not every one. The sample carries roughly 140,000 clones, more than 75% recorded once. These data originate in a study of T cell responses to AZD1222 COVID-19 vaccine. The study, taken as a whole, reports: Repertoires in all cases were sampled only once the peak T cell response had passed.

This CDR3 contains 17 residues. CDR1 is SEHNR, CDR2 FQNEAQ, per germline (reference sequence). With V trimmed by 0 bases and J by 1 base, 4 bases remained unmatched. The sample consisted of peripheral blood, taken on day 0 of MenACWY control vaccination. The TCR comes from an adult in good health. This chain links TRBV7-9 with TRBJ2-1, with 9 bases identical to TRBD1. As DNA, the CDR3 is TGTGCCAGCAGCTTAGCTCCGGGACAGGGTTCCTACAATGAGCAGTTCTTC. Translating it yields CASSLAPGQGSYNEQFF. The full variable domain, with the rest looked up from reference TRBV7-9 and TRBJ2-1, is DTGVSQNPRHKITKRGQNVTFRCDPISEHNRLYWYRQTLGQGPEFLTYFQNEAQLEKSRLLSDRFSAERPKGSFSTLEIQRTEQGDSAMYLCASSLAPGQGSYNEQFFGPGTRLTVL.